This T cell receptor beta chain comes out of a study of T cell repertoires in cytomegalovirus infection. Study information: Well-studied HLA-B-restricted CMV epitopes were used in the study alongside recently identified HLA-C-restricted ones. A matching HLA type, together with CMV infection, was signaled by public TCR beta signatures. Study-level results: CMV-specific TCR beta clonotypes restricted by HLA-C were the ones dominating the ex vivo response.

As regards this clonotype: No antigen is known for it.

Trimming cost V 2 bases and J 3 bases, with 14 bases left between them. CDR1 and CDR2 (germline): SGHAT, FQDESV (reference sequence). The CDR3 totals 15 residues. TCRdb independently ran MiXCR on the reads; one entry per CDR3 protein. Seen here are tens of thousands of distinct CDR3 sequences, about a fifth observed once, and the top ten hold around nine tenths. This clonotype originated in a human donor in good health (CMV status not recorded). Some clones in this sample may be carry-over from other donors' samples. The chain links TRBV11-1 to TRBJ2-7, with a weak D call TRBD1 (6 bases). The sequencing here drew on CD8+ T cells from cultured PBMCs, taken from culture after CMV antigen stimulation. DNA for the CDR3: TGTGCCAGCAGCTTATTTCGGGACACGCTCTACGAGCAGTACTTC. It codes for CASSLFRDTLYEQYF.